This TCR beta chain is drawn from a study of OX40 agonist ivuxolimab in advanced cancers. Study background: It was permissible to have had prior anti-PD-1, anti-PD-L1 or anti-CTLA-4 therapy, and about 40% had some. Partial responses were recorded for three patients, including one with hepatocellular carcinoma and two with cutaneous melanoma. Study results and caveats: Clonal expansion in partial responders at 0.1-3.0 mg/kg ranked among the lowest.

The protocol was immunoSEQ multiplex PCR, while the TCRdb copy is restricted to in-frame clones and leaves out a portion. The sample lists tens of thousands of clones; about 92% were seen once. On this clone: No antigen is known for it.

CDR3 length: 18 amino acids. Germline-derived CDR1 and CDR2 are SGHDT and YYEEEE. V shed 0 bases and J 4 bases; nucleotides not matched to a gene: 7. This receptor was obtained from an adult with an advanced solid tumor such as melanoma, head and neck, liver or kidney cancer. This rearrangement joins TRBV5-6 to TRBJ2-1; TRBD2 agrees at 13 bases. The sequencing here drew on CD4+ or CD8+ T cells sorted from blood, taken in a trial of the OX40 agonist ivuxolimab. The CDR3 spells CASSLVGLTSGGYNEQFF. For the CDR3, the DNA is TGTGCCAGCAGCTTGGTCGGCCTGACTAGCGGGGGGTACAATGAGCAGTTCTTC.